This entry lists 9 T cell receptor beta chains sequenced from one sample in a study of blood T cell repertoires in COVID-19 (dated by TCRdb to 2018 to 2021). Libraries were constructed by the immunoSEQ multiplex PCR assay. TCRdb re-hosts the immuneACCESS table, in-frame sequences only. Its copies lack some clones; in the studies checked, an unresolved V gene accounts for under half of them, and the cause for the rest is not known. The sample table lists roughly 200,000 clones, 70% to 90% of them with a count of one. Together, the top ten hold around 5% of the sample. The source material was peripheral blood. The receptors shown here come from a woman older than 75 with acute or convalescent COVID-19.

V and J are TRBV5-4 and TRBJ2-5; possible D gene TRBD1, 6 bases. The CDR3 contains 14 residues. Trimming shortened V by 4 bases and J by 5 bases, and 15 bases separated the two germline ends. The germline CDR1 and CDR2 sequences are SGHNT and YYREEE (reference sequence). The CDR3 spells CASSTPTGTETQYF. The CDR3 DNA reads as TGTGCCAGCAGCACCCCAACAGGGACGGAGACCCAGTACTTC.

The CDR3 protein is CASSYQGKNIQYF. CDR3 sequence (DNA): TGTGCCAGCAGTTACCAGGGAAAAAACATTCAGTACTTC. This chain joins TRBV6-2 or TRBV6-3 and TRBJ2-4; weak D call: TRBD1 (5 bases). Trimming removed 2 bases from V and 4 bases from J, with 6 bases in between. This CDR3 region has 13 residues. Germline V CDR1 and CDR2: MNHEY, SVGEGT.

This clone was counted only a few times. The gene calls are TRBV6-6 and TRBJ1-1; D unresolved. CDR1 MNHNY and CDR2 SVGAGI come from the germline V gene (reference sequence). The CDR3 sequence is 15 residues long. V gave up 2 bases and J gave up 1 base, with 11 bases separating them. The CDR3 spells CASSYPSEGNTEAFF. CDR3 nucleotide sequence: TGTGCCAGCAGTTACCCCAGTGAGGGGAACACTGAAGCTTTCTTT.

The chain employs TRBV30 and TRBJ2-7; D gene unclear. This CDR3 spans 11 amino acids. The V end lost 4 bases, the J end lost 9 bases, and 13 bases lay between the germline ends. Germline CDR1 and CDR2: GTSNPN and SVGIG (reference sequence). CDR3 DNA sequence: TGTGCCTGGAATACGGGTCCGGCGCAGTACTTC. Translation: CAWNTGPAQYF. The whole variable domain, remainder taken from reference TRBV30 and TRBJ2-7, is SQTIHQWPATLVQPVGSPLSLECTVEGTSNPNLYWYRQAAGRGLQLLFYSVGIGQISSEVPQNLSASRPQDRQFILSSKKLLLSDSGFYLCAWNTGPAQYFGPGTRLTVT.

This chain links TRBV24-1 with TRBJ1-5, with unresolved D. CDR1 is KGHDR, CDR2 SFDVKD, per germline. The ends were cut back, 4 bases at V and 2 bases at J, with 11 bases in the middle. CDR3 length equals 15 residues. The DNA of the CDR3 is TGTGCCACCAGTGACATTGACGGGGGCAATCAGCCCCAGCATTTT. It specifies CATSDIDGGNQPQHF.

CDR3 sequence (DNA): TGTGCCAGCTCACCCCAGGGTGCGGCGAATGAAAAACTGTTTTTT. This sequence encodes CASSPQGAANEKLFF. This rearrangement joins TRBV18 to TRBJ1-4, with TRBD1 as a possible D gene (5 bases). Germline loops: CDR1 KGHSH, CDR2 LQKENI. Deletions cut 3 bases from V and 5 bases from J, with 13 bases between. The CDR3 is 15 amino acids. The variable domain in full, with the rest retrieved from reference TRBV18 and TRBJ1-4, is NAGVMQNPRHLVRRRGQEARLRCSPMKGHSHVYWYRQLPEEGLKFMVYLQKENIIDESGMPKERFSAEFPKEGPSILRIQQVVRGDSAAYFCASSPQGAANEKLFFGSGTQLSVL.

V usage is TRBV30 and J usage is TRBJ1-2; tentative D call: TRBD1 (5 bases). V was pared by 3 bases and J by 5 bases, with 16 bases between. Germline V gene data show CDR1 as GTSNPN and CDR2 as SVGIG (reference sequence). The CDR3 is 14 residues long. CDR3 bases: TGTGCCTGGAGCCTAGGCAGGGTATGGTATGGCTACACCTTC. Translated, it gives CAWSLGRVWYGYTF.

A single count supports this clone. The chain recombines TRBV10-1 with TRBJ1-2, with TRBD1 matching over 7 bases. The CDR3 is 17 amino acids. V trimming: 3 bases; J trimming: 5 bases; junction bases outside the gene matches: 15. CDR1 is WNHNN, CDR2 SYGVQD, per germline (reference sequence). CDR3 sequence reads: CASSEGGAKPGGYGYTF. For the CDR3, the DNA is TGCGCCAGCAGTGAAGGAGGGGCGAAACCAGGGGGTTATGGCTACACCTTC.

The CDR3 region is CASSLDSGKNNEQFF. CDR3 in DNA: TGCGCCAGCAGCTTGGATAGCGGGAAAAATAATGAGCAGTTCTTC. The chain employs TRBV5-1 and TRBJ2-1; 8 bases fit TRBD2. The CDR3 is 15 residues long. The V segment lost 0 bases and the J segment 7 bases; nucleotides outside the gene matches: 6. CDR1 is SGHRS, CDR2 YFSETQ, per germline.